The following is a T cell receptor beta chain sequence with its context. Its target is not known. Primers for the PCR totalled 60 Vbeta and 13 Jbeta. The assay was immunoSEQ multiplex PCR, and TCRdb's table has in-frame clones only and misses some. This sample has some 150,000 clones, with 70% to 90% found just once. This sample was taken from a study of cytomegalovirus exposure and HLA in healthy donors. Study summary: Around 85 million unique TCR sequences came from HLA-typed donors in an early release.

Notes on the study in general: The authors judged a highly shared variant cluster likely a sequencing artifact. In a later analysis, a genetic analysis reported fewer productive-TCR N-insertions in an Asian-associated ancestry cluster than the cohort average.

Per the germline V gene, CDR1 is LGHNA and CDR2 is YSLEER. This CDR3 comprises 16 residues. The junction had 8 bases not matched to a gene; V was cut back by 4 bases and J by 4 bases. The sequence derives from a woman in her 30s in good health and CMV-seropositive. The rearrangement links TRBV4-3 to TRBJ2-5; TRBD1 aligns across 11 bases. Sequenced material: PBMCs. CDR3 sequence (DNA): TGCGCCAGCAGCCCAATCTCCGGGACAGGGGGAGAGACCCAGTACTTC. Its translation is CASSPISGTGGETQYF.